What follows are 3 T cell receptor beta chains derived from one specimen sequenced in a study of CD8+CD57+ T cells in acquired aplastic anemia. For CDR3 and TCR beta VDJ profiling, genomic DNA was the template used. TCRdb recomputed calls from the reads with MiXCR, one row per CDR3 protein. The table includes about 190,000 distinct CDR3 sequences, approximately 50% detected once. The material sequenced was sorted CD4+, CD8+, or CD8+CD57+ T cells (not recorded which) from PBMCs. Receptors were obtained from a human donor in good health, serving as a control.

V and J are TRBV15 and TRBJ2-3, with TRBD2 identical over 11 bases. The CDR3 runs 16 residues. Germline CDR1 and CDR2: LNHNV and YYDKDF (reference sequence). V gave up 5 bases and J gave up 8 bases; unmatched junction bases: 12. The CDR3 spells CATSAVRLAGLGTQYF. CDR3 DNA: TGTGCCACCAGCGCCGTAAGACTAGCGGGGTTAGGTACGCAGTATTTT.

This clonotype was counted many times. CDR3 sequence: CASSLRTKETQYF. The DNA for the CDR3 is TGTGCCAGCAGCTTAAGGACCAAAGAGACCCAGTACTTC. V gene TRBV11-1 combines with J gene TRBJ2-5; no clear D. V gave up 2 bases and J gave up 3 bases, with 7 bases separating them. There are 13 residues in the CDR3. CDR1 is SGHAT and CDR2 is FQDESV in the germline V gene (reference sequence).

This clonotype was seen repeatedly, ten times or more. DNA for the CDR3: TGTGCCAGTAGTATAACTAATTCACCCCTCCACTTT. Translated, it gives CASSITNSPLHF. The chain uses TRBV19 and TRBJ1-6; D call uncertain. V lost 2 bases and J 6 bases, leaving 2 bases between the germline ends. CDR1 and CDR2 from the germline V gene are LNHDA and SQIVND (reference sequence). The CDR3 loop spans 12 amino acids.